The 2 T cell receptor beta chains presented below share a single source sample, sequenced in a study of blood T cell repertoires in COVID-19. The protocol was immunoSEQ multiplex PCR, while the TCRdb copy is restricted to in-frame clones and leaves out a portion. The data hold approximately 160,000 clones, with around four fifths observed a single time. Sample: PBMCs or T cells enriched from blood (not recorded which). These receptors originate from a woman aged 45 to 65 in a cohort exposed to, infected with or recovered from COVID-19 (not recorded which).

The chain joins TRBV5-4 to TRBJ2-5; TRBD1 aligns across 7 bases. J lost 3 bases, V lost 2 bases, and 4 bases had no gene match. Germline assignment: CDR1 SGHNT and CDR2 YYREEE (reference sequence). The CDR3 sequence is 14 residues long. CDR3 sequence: CASSFSGTEETQYF. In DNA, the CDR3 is TGTGCCAGCAGCTTTTCCGGGACAGAAGAGACCCAGTACTTC.

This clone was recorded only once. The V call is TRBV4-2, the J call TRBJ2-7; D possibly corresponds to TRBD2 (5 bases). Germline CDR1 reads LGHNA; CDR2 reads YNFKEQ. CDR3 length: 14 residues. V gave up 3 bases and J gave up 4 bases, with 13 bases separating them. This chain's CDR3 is CASSQLSGGYEQYF. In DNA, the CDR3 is TGTGCCAGCAGCCAGTTATCTGGAGGTTACGAGCAGTACTTC.